This T cell receptor beta chain was documented in a study of T cell responses to AZD1222 COVID-19 vaccine (dated by TCRdb to the early 2020s). About the study as a whole: AZD1222 recipients whose second dose came at about 4 weeks and those whose second dose came at about 12 weeks were combined into one group, since spike-specific TCR depth and breadth did not differ between the two schedules. A total of about 250 trial participants underwent TCR sequencing, of whom about 210 had received two doses of AZD1222 and some 25 had received two doses of the MenACWY control vaccine. Enrollment into the trials was organized by age into subgroups of 18-55, 56-69 and 70-plus years, and those subgroups contained roughly 160, 29 and 62 TCR-sequenced participants, respectively.

General study outcomes and caveats: Vaccine-associated CD4 TCRs spanned the whole spike protein, with dominant responses in regions 160-218 and 743-854. Reportedly, close to half of the unique spike-specific TCRs recognized epitopes lying outside the regions that are mutated in the B.1.351 and B.1.1.7 variants. After two AZD1222 doses, both the breadth and the depth of spike-specific TCRs were significantly higher than at day 0 and than in MenACWY recipients. Participants were mostly white British and included more females than males, and it was suggested by the authors that clonal diversity may have been underestimated. Conclusions about previously exposed vaccinees are limited, since just five or six AZD1222 recipients were seropositive for SARS-CoV-2 at baseline. In the small 56-69-year group, the increase in depth fell short of significance, most likely because of low power. Because no samples from the day 14 peak response were available, repertoires could be characterized only after the peak T cell response.

Counted from cysteine to phenylalanine, this CDR3 has 15 amino acids. Just the 45-base CDR3 DNA is kept, in frame starting at base 1. V is trimmed back by 0 bases and J by 0 bases, and the junction contains 1 base that no gene match accounts for. CDR1 and CDR2 are drawn from the germline V gene: SGHRS, YFSETQ. In regard to this clone: The antigen it binds to is not known. There are no base qualities to consult, and no much larger clone falls within one base.

The CDR3 regions of human TCRbeta chains were analyzed by immunosequencing. Processing in the source paper ran as follows. Repertoire TCRs were checked for matches against a reference library of SARS-CoV-2-specific TCRs that had been generated using the MIRA antigen-specificity platform. Breadth was defined as the fraction of unique TCRs that were SARS-CoV-2-associated. Depth was defined as the fraction of total T cells that were SARS-CoV-2-associated. Each spike-specific TCR was assigned to its reactive spike region and to a CD4 or CD8 class using the MIRA data. Log10-transformed breadth and depth values were compared by one-way ANOVA with Sidak's multiple comparisons tests. In its TCRdb copy, this immuneACCESS table keeps in-frame sequences only and misses some clones. Where compared with another copy, unresolved V genes explain less than half of these, and the others have no known cause. That table gives V, J and clone size, and the DNA gave D and trimming. The sample table contains about 180,000 clones; only one count was recorded for 90% of them. The top ten hold roughly 1.6% of the sample.

The intended sense of this specimen's time point label: baseline before first vaccination. Vaccinee samples were obtained from the UK trials COV001 and COV002, which included a single-blind randomized controlled phase 2/3 trial of AZD1222 (ChAdOx1 nCoV-19) in healthy adults. For TCRbeta chain sequencing, PBMC samples were collected from trial participants at day 0 and at day 28 after the second dose. Source: peripheral blood, taken on day 0 of AZD1222 vaccination. The V and J genes are TRBV5-1 and TRBJ1-2; a stretch of 8 junction bases matches TRBD1. The TCR was taken from an adult in good health. The CDR3 has the sequence CASSLDRGANYGYTF. The nucleotides read TGCGCCAGCAGCTTGGACAGGGGGGCTAACTATGGCTACACCTTC.